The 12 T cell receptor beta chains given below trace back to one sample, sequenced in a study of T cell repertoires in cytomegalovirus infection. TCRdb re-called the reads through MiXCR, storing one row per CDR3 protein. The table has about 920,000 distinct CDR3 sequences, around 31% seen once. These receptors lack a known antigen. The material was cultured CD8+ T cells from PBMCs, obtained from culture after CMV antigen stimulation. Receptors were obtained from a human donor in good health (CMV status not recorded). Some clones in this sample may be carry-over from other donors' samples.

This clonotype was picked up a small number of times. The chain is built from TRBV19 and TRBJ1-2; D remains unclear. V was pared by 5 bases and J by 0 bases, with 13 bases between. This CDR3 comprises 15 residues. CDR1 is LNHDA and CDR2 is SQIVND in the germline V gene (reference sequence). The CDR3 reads CASSPSRDSNYGYTF. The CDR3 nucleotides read TGTGCCAGTAGTCCGTCCAGAGATTCTAACTATGGCTACACCTTC.

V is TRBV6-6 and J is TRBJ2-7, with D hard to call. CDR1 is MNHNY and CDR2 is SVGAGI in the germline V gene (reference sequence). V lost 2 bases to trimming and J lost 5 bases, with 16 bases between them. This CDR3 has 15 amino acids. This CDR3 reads CASSYTGSGYNEQYV. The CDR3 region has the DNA TGTGCCAGCAGTTACACCGGGTCTGGTTATAACGAGCAGTACGTC.

The CDR3 DNA sequence: TGTGCCACCAGCTCGACTTGGGGCTACACCTTC. Residues: CATSSTWGYTF. The V gene is TRBV24-1, the J gene TRBJ1-2; D call uncertain. Germline V gives CDR1 KGHDR, CDR2 SFDVKD. The CDR3 contains 11 residues. The ends were cut back, 7 bases at V and 8 bases at J, with 10 bases in the middle.

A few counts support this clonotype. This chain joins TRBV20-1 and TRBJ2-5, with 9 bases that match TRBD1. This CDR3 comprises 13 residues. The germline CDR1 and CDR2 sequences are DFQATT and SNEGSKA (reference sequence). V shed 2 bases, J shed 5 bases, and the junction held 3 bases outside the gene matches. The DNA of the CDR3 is TGCAGTGCTAGAATACAGGGGGCCGAGACCCAGTACTTC. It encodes CSARIQGAETQYF.

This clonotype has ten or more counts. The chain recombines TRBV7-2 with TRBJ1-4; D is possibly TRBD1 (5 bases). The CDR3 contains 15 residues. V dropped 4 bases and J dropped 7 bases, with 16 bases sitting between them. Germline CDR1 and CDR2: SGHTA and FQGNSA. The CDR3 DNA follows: TGTGCCAGCAGCTCCCCGACAGTGCCGGGTGAAAAACTGTTTTTT. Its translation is CASSSPTVPGEKLFF.

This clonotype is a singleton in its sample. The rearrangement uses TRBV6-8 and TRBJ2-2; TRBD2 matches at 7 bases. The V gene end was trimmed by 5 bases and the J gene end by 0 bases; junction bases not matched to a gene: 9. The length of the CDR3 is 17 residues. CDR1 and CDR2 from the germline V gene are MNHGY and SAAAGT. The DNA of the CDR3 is TGTGCCAGCAGTCCCCACGGCGGGGGAGCGAACACCGGGGAGCTGTTTTTT. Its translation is CASSPHGGGANTGELFF.

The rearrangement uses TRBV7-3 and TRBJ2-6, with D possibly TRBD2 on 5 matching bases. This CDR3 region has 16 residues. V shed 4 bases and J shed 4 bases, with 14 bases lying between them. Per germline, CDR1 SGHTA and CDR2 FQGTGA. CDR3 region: CASSSVEGPGANVLTF. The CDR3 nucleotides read TGTGCCAGCAGCTCCGTAGAGGGCCCCGGGGCCAACGTCCTGACTTTC.

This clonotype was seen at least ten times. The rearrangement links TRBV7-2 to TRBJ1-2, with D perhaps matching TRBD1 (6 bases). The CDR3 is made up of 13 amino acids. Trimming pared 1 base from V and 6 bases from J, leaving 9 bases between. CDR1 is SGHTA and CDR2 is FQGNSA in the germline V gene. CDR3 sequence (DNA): TGTGCCAGCAGCTTAGGGTCAGGGGATGGCTACACCTTC. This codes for CASSLGSGDGYTF.

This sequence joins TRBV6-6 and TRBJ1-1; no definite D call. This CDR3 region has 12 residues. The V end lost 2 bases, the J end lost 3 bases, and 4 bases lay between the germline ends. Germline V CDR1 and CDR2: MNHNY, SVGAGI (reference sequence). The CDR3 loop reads CASSYLDTEAFF. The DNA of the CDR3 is TGTGCCAGCAGTTACCTCGACACTGAAGCTTTCTTT.

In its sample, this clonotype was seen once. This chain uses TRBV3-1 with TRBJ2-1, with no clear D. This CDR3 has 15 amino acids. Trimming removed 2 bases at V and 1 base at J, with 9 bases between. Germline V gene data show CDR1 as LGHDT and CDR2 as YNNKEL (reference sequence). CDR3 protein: CASSQKRLSYNEQFF. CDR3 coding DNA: TGTGCCAGCAGCCAAAAAAGACTGTCCTACAATGAGCAGTTCTTC.

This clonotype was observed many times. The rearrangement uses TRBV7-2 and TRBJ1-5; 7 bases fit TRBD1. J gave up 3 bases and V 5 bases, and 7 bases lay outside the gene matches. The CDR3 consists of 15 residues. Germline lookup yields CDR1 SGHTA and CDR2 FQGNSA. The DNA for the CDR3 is TGTGCCAGCAGCGCCCGACAGGGTAACAATCAGCCCCAGCATTTT. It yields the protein CASSARQGNNQPQHF.

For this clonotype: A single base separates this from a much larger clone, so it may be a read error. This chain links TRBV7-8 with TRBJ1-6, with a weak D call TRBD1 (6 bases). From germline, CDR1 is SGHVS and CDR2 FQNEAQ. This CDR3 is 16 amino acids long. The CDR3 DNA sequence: TGTGCCAGCAGCCCAAGTCGCGGGCAGGGGAATTCACCCTTCCACTTT. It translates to CASSPSRGQGNSPFHF.